This TCR beta chain is drawn from a study of patients and donors after allogeneic stem cell transplantation. The CDR3 contains 19 residues. CDR1 is LGHNA, CDR2 YSLEER, per germline. The V and J ends lost 0 bases and 8 bases, in that order; junction bases with no gene match: 21. TCRdb redid the calling of the RT-PCR reads with MiXCR, one entry per CDR3 protein. The sample comprises roughly 30,000 distinct CDR3 sequences, approximately 6.3% of which are singletons, and about 35% rests with the top ten. Sample: blood, either unsorted or a sorted T cell fraction (not recorded which). The chain couples TRBV4-3 to TRBJ1-2; TRBD1 matches at 7 bases. The origin of this receptor is a human donor who was either an allogeneic HSCT recipient or a stem cell or donor lymphocyte infusion donor (not recorded which). It is not recorded whose cells these are; they may come from a transplant donor. The CDR3 DNA reads as TGCGCCAGCAGCCAAGATATAGTGGAAGGCGGGACAGTCTCCGAAGGCTACACCTTC. Translation: CASSQDIVEGGTVSEGYTF.